The 17 T cell receptor beta chains given below trace back to one sample, sequenced in a study of T cell responses to AZD1222 COVID-19 vaccine. Using immunoSEQ multiplex PCR, the repertoire was profiled, and TCRdb retains in-frame clones only, with some absent. The table shows around 150,000 clones, with under 95% occurring only once. The specimen comprised peripheral blood, sampled on day 0 of AZD1222 vaccination. The receptors here all came from an adult in good health.

V gene TRBV7-6 combines with J gene TRBJ1-1; D possibly corresponds to TRBD1 (6 bases). The V end lost 1 base, the J end lost 5 bases, and 14 bases lay between the germline ends. Germline V CDR1 and CDR2: SGHVS, FNYEAQ. The CDR3 contains 15 residues. CDR3 nucleotides: TGTGCCAGCAGCTTAGTCGTAGGGGGGGGGACTGAAGCTTTCTTT. This sequence encodes CASSLVVGGGTEAFF.

This chain joins TRBV4-2 and TRBJ1-3; D remains ambiguous. This CDR3 has 15 residues. CDR1 and CDR2 (germline): LGHNA, YNFKEQ. V was trimmed by 1 base and J by 0 bases, leaving 7 bases between them. Here the CDR3 reads CASSQVWISGNTIYF. CDR3 in DNA: TGTGCCAGCAGCCAAGTGTGGATCTCTGGAAACACCATATATTTT.

The chain employs TRBV3-1 (or the pseudogene TRBV3-2) and TRBJ1-6; D is undetermined. Trimming cost V 0 bases and J 6 bases, with 3 bases left between them. In germline, CDR1 is LGHDT, CDR2 YNNKEL (reference sequence). The CDR3 length is 13 residues. The CDR3 region has the DNA TGTGCCAGCAGCCAAGAATTTAATTCACCCCTCCACTTT. This sequence encodes CASSQEFNSPLHF.

The rearrangement joins TRBV7-8 to TRBJ1-3; D might be TRBD1 (6 bases). This CDR3 contains 15 residues. The germline V gene encodes CDR1 SGHVS and CDR2 FQNEAQ. V lost 5 bases, J lost 0 bases, and 11 bases lay in between. Written as DNA, the CDR3 is TGTGCCAGCAGCGAGGGGGTTTCCTCTGGAAACACCATATATTTT. Its protein product is CASSEGVSSGNTIYF.

This chain links TRBV7-2 with TRBJ2-5, with TRBD2 identical over 7 bases. CDR1 and CDR2 from the germline V gene are SGHTA and FQGNSA. The trim removed 5 bases at V and 4 bases at J, leaving 7 bases unmatched. This CDR3 comprises 14 residues. The CDR3 spells CASSLRLAGETQYF. The CDR3 DNA follows: TGTGCCAGCAGCCTACGACTAGCCGGAGAGACCCAGTACTTC.

V is TRBV15 and J is TRBJ2-3; D may match TRBD1 or TRBD2 (5 bases each). The V end was cut by 3 bases, the J end by 4 bases, with 20 bases between. The CDR3 loop spans 17 amino acids. The germline V gene encodes CDR1 LNHNV and CDR2 YYDKDF (reference sequence). Here the CDR3 DNA reads TGTGCCACCAGCAGGGGGGACCGGTTGGGGTTTGCAGATACGCAGTATTTT. Encoded protein: CATSRGDRLGFADTQYF.

The CDR3 protein is CASSPRLAGSYNEQFF. The CDR3 coding sequence is TGTGCCAGCAGCCCCAGACTAGCGGGTAGCTACAATGAGCAGTTCTTC. This chain joins TRBV14 and TRBJ2-1; 10 nucleotides match TRBD2. Trimming cost V 4 bases and J 3 bases; bases outside gene matches: 6. The CDR3 is 16 amino acids. Germline V gene data show CDR1 as SGHDN and CDR2 as FVKESK.

This chain joins TRBV21-1 and TRBJ2-7. TRBV21-1 is a recognized pseudogene. This CDR3 comprises 16 residues. In DNA, the CDR3 is TGTGCCAGCTCATCGACAAGGGGGGAACCCTCCTACGAGCAGTACTTC. It is translated as CASSSTRGEPSYEQYF.

This chain uses TRBV4-3 with TRBJ1-2; D uncertain. Germline loops: CDR1 LGHNA, CDR2 YSLEER. The V gene lost 0 bases and the J gene lost 5 bases, with 16 bases spanning the gap. This CDR3 spans 16 amino acids. The CDR3 region has the DNA TGCGCCAGCAGCCAAGACGTAGACCCCGCTCGGTATGGCTACACCTTC. This translates into CASSQDVDPARYGYTF.

The V call is TRBV29-1, the J call TRBJ2-4; TRBD2 agrees at 9 bases. V lost 7 bases to trimming and J lost 0 bases; unmatched junction nucleotides: 7. CDR1 and CDR2 (germline): SQVTM, ANQGSEA. This CDR3 comprises 15 residues. CDR3 protein: CSALSGRPAKNIQYF. The CDR3 DNA reads TGCAGCGCCCTGAGCGGGAGGCCAGCCAAAAACATTCAGTACTTC.

V and J are TRBV19 and TRBJ1-5; TRBD1 aligns across 7 bases. The CDR3 length is 14 residues. Germline CDR1 is LNHDA and CDR2 is SQIVND (reference sequence). With 6 bases clipped from V and 7 bases from J, the junction kept 9 bases outside the gene matches. CDR3 coding DNA: TGTGCCAGTAGCAGGGGGAGTTTTATGCAGCCCCAGCATTTT. This encodes CASSRGSFMQPQHF.

The chain recombines TRBV6-5 with TRBJ2-1; D not certain. The V gene lost 6 bases and the J gene lost 0 bases, with 15 bases spanning the gap. There are 16 residues in the CDR3. The germline V gene has CDR1 MNHEY and CDR2 SVGAGI. The CDR3 is CASRYAAQSSYNEQFF. Here the CDR3 DNA reads TGTGCCAGCAGATACGCAGCCCAGAGCTCCTACAATGAGCAGTTCTTC.

The CDR3 sequence is CASSFSRGRDWTGELFF. CDR3 sequence (DNA): TGTGCCAGCAGTTTCTCTCGGGGGCGCGATTGGACCGGGGAGCTGTTTTTT. The chain carries TRBV6-2 or TRBV6-3 and TRBJ2-2, with D perhaps given as TRBD1 or TRBD2 (6 bases each). V lost 4 bases and J lost 5, with 20 bases in between. The CDR3 has 17 residues. Germline V gene sequence: CDR1 MNHEY, CDR2 SVGEGT.

This chain uses TRBV6-2 or TRBV6-3 with TRBJ1-6; D remains ambiguous. This CDR3 region has 14 residues. V was clipped by 1 base and J by 9 bases, with 10 bases between them. The V gene's germline CDR1 is MNHEY and CDR2 SVGEGT. CDR3 bases: TGTGCCAGCAGTTACTTTGAAGGATCTTCACCCCTCCACTTT. It encodes CASSYFEGSSPLHF.

The genes are TRBV28 and TRBJ2-5, with TRBD1 matching 10 bases. With 6 bases clipped from V and 5 bases from J, the junction kept 9 bases outside the gene matches. In germline, CDR1 is MDHEN, CDR2 SYDVKM. The CDR3 has 15 residues. CDR3 nucleotides: TGTGCCAGCAGCTCACCTGACAGGGGGCGGGAGACCCAGTACTTC. Amino acid sequence: CASSSPDRGRETQYF.

The chain joins TRBV2 to TRBJ1-5, with a weak D call TRBD1 (5 bases). The germline CDR1 and CDR2 sequences are SNHLY and FYNNEI. V was cut by 8 bases and J by 4 bases, with 18 bases left in between. The CDR3 sequence is 15 residues long. The CDR3 loop is CASQGDGQGNQPQHF. DNA for the CDR3: TGTGCCAGCCAAGGAGATGGGCAGGGAAATCAGCCCCAGCATTTT.

The chain recombines TRBV7-3 with TRBJ1-1; TRBD1 agrees at 8 bases. CDR3 length: 13 residues. Looked up from germline, CDR1 is SGHTA and CDR2 is FQGTGA. J lost 6 bases, V lost 2 bases, and 2 bases had no gene match. The CDR3 sequence: CASSLLQGAEAFF. The DNA of the CDR3 is TGTGCCAGCAGCTTACTACAGGGGGCTGAAGCTTTCTTT.